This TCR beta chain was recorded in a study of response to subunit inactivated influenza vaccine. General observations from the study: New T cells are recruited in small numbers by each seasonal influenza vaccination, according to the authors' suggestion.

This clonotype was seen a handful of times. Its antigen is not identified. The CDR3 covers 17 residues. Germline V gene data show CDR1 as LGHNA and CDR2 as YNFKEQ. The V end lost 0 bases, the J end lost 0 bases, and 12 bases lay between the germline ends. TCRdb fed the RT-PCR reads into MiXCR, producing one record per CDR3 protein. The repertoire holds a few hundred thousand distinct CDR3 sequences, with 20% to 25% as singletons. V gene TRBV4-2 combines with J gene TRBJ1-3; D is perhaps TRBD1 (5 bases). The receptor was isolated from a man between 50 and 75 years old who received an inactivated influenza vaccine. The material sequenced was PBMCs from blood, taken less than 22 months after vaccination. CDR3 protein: CASSQDGTHLSGNTIYF. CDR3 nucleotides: TGTGCCAGCAGCCAAGACGGGACGCATCTCTCTGGAAACACCATATATTTT.